Below are 10 T cell receptor beta chains sequenced from a single sample in a study of response to subunit inactivated influenza vaccine. TCRdb used MiXCR to reprocess the RT-PCR reads, holding one entry per CDR3 protein. This sample has about 500,000 distinct CDR3 sequences; approximately 7.7% occur once, and the top ten carry roughly 13%. The source was PBMCs from blood, collected around 25 months after vaccination. These receptors all stem from a man in his fifties or sixties who received an inactivated influenza vaccine.

The table lists this clonotype with a few counts. The chain joins TRBV12-3 or TRBV12-4 to TRBJ1-1, with 9 bases that match TRBD1. The V gene end was trimmed by 6 bases and the J gene end by 1 base; junction bases not matched to a gene: 3. There are 14 residues in the CDR3. The CDR3 loop is CASRQQGANTEAFF. In DNA form, the CDR3 reads TGTGCCAGCAGGCAACAGGGGGCGAACACTGAAGCTTTCTTT.

This clonotype was recorded many times. The CDR3 DNA sequence: TGTGCCAGCAGTTACGCAGGGCTGAACACTGAAGCTTTCTTT. It specifies CASSYAGLNTEAFF. This chain connects TRBV6-2 or TRBV6-3 to TRBJ1-1; possible D gene TRBD1, 5 bases. The germline V gene has CDR1 MNHEY and CDR2 SVGEGT. The CDR3 runs to 14 residues. V dropped 2 bases and J dropped 0 bases, with 7 bases sitting between them.

This clonotype turned up a few times. This chain connects TRBV4-1 to TRBJ2-7; a possible D gene is TRBD2 (6 bases). CDR3 length: 17 amino acids. V lost 1 base, J lost 4 bases, and 20 bases lay in between. Germline CDR1 MGHRA, CDR2 YSYEKL. CDR3 DNA sequence: TGCGCCAGCAGCCAAGTCGATTTAGGGCTAGCGAGGTACGAGCAGTACTTC. Its protein product is CASSQVDLGLARYEQYF.

This clonotype was seen at least ten times. The rearrangement links TRBV7-2 to TRBJ2-7; a weak D match, TRBD1 (7 bases). This CDR3 spans 14 amino acids. Germline V lookup: CDR1 SGHTA, CDR2 FQGNSA. Trimming removed 5 bases from V and 2 bases from J, with 13 bases in between. CDR3 loop: CASSPGGNTYEQYF. The CDR3 DNA is TGTGCCAGCAGCCCAGGGGGGAATACCTACGAGCAGTACTTC.

A few counts support this clonotype. The chain couples TRBV11-2 to TRBJ1-1; D gene unclear. Germline loops: CDR1 SGHAT, CDR2 FQNNGV. Trimming shortened V by 0 bases and J by 5 bases, and 7 bases separated the two germline ends. The CDR3 loop spans 13 amino acids. The CDR3 is CASSLERRTEAFF. The DNA of the CDR3 is TGTGCCAGCAGCTTAGAGAGGAGGACTGAAGCTTTCTTT.

This clonotype has just a few counts. The chain uses TRBV20-1 and TRBJ2-7; TRBD1 agrees at 12 bases. CDR1 and CDR2 from the germline V gene are DFQATT and SNEGSKA (reference sequence). This CDR3 comprises 14 residues. V lost 6 bases and J lost 1; bases outside the gene matches: 4. The CDR3 loop reads CSATGQGASYEQYF. The CDR3 nucleotides read TGCAGTGCCACGGGACAGGGGGCATCCTACGAGCAGTACTTC.

This clonotype was observed at least ten times. The chain combines TRBV7-2 with TRBJ2-7, with TRBD2 identical over 10 bases. This CDR3 region has 15 residues. Trimming cost V 0 bases and J 3 bases; bases outside gene matches: 2. Germline CDR1 and CDR2: SGHTA and FQGNSA. The CDR3, as DNA: TGTGCCAGCAGCTTAGCGATAGCGGGGGGCTACGAGCAGTACTTC. Residues: CASSLAIAGGYEQYF.

The V and J genes are TRBV7-2 and TRBJ2-3; TRBD2 might be the D (7 bases). This CDR3 comprises 16 residues. V lost 4 bases and J lost 4, with 18 bases in between. Germline CDR1 and CDR2: SGHTA and FQGNSA. The CDR3 nucleotides read TGTGCCAGCAGCTCCTGGGGGGGCGTGGGCCCAGATACGCAGTATTTT. Encoded protein: CASSSWGGVGPDTQYF. The full variable domain, completed using reference TRBV7-2 and TRBJ2-3, is GAGVSQSPSNKVTEKGKDVELRCDPISGHTALYWYRQSLGQGLEFLIYFQGNSAPDKSGLPSDRFSAERTGGSVSTLTIQRTQQEDSAVYLCASSSWGGVGPDTQYFGPGTRLTVL.

This clonotype has more than one count but fewer than ten. The CDR3 region is CASSQVGVVNEQFF. DNA of the CDR3: TGTGCCAGCAGCCAAGTCGGGGTTGTGAATGAGCAGTTCTTC. V usage is TRBV3-1 and J usage is TRBJ2-1; D might be TRBD2 (5 bases). Between the trimmed V and J ends, which lost 1 base and 7 bases, there was a span of 11 bases. Germline loops: CDR1 LGHDT, CDR2 YNNKEL (reference sequence). The CDR3 is 14 residues long.

This chain joins TRBV28 and TRBJ2-7; the match to TRBD1 covers 7 bases. This CDR3 spans 14 amino acids. CDR1 is MDHEN, CDR2 SYDVKM, per germline. V trimming: 3 bases; J trimming: 3 bases; junction bases outside the gene matches: 5. CDR3 loop: CASSFKDRIYEQYF. The CDR3 coding sequence is TGTGCCAGCAGTTTCAAGGACAGGATCTACGAGCAGTACTTC.